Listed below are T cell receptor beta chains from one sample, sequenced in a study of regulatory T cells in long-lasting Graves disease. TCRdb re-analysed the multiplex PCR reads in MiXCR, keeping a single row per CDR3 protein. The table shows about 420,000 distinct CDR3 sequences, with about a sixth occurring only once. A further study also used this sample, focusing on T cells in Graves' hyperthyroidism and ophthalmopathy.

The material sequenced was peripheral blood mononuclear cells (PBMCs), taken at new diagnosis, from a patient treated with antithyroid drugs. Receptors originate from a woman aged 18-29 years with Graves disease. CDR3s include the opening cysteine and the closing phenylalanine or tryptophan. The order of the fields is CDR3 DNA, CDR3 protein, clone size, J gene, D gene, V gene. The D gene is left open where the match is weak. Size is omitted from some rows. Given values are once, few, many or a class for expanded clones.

DNA: TGTGCCAGCAGCTTAGTCGAAGGAGGAGACTACGAGCAGTACTTC
CDR3: CASSLVEGGDYEQYF
size: many
J: TRBJ2-7
D: NA
V: TRBV7-8

DNA: TGTGCCTGGAGTGTTGGTGCAGTCTCATATGGCTACACCTTC
CDR3: CAWSVGAVSYGYTF
size: NA
J: TRBJ1-2
D: NA
V: TRBV30

DNA: TGTGCCAGCAGCGTAGGGGCTAGCGGGGAACAAACCGGGGAGCTGTTTTTT
CDR3: CASSVGASGEQTGELFF
size: NA
J: TRBJ2-2
D: TRBD2
V: TRBV9

DNA: TGTGCCACCCGGACAGTTCAATTGGGCACTGAAGCTTTCTTT
CDR3: CATRTVQLGTEAFF
size: many
J: TRBJ1-1
D: NA
V: TRBV12-3/TRBV12-4

DNA: TGCGCCAGCAGCCAAGATCACTTCAGCTCCTACGAGCAGTACTTC
CDR3: CASSQDHFSSYEQYF
size: many
J: TRBJ2-7
D: NA
V: TRBV4-3

DNA: TGTGCCAGCAGTTCTGGGCGGGGACTACAGTACTTC
CDR3: CASSSGRGLQYF
size: few
J: TRBJ2-4
D: TRBD2
V: TRBV27

DNA: TGCAGTGCTAGAGATCGCGTCACAGGGTATCATGGCTACACCTTC
CDR3: CSARDRVTGYHGYTF
size: few
J: TRBJ1-2
D: NA
V: TRBV20-1

DNA: TGTGCCAGCAGTTACGAGGGGGTGAGGGACACTGAAGCTTTCTTT
CDR3: CASSYEGVRDTEAFF
size: few
J: TRBJ1-1
D: NA
V: TRBV6-5

DNA: TGTGCCAGCAAGGGTTACGCGGTCTCTTCTGGGGCCAACGTCCTGACTTTC
CDR3: CASKGYAVSSGANVLTF
size: few
J: TRBJ2-6
D: NA
V: TRBV2

DNA: TGTGCCAGCAGTTTAAATCAGGGGTCACCCCTCCACTTT
CDR3: CASSLNQGSPLHF
size: NA
J: TRBJ1-6
D: NA
V: TRBV12-3/TRBV12-4

DNA: TGTGCCAGCAGTTCCGGGACTAGCGGGATTAGCACAGATACGCAGTATTTT
CDR3: CASSSGTSGISTDTQYF
size: NA
J: TRBJ2-3
D: TRBD2
V: TRBV28

DNA: TGCGCCAGCAGCTTCTTAGCGGGAAACTACAATGAGCAGTTCTTC
CDR3: CASSFLAGNYNEQFF
size: many
J: TRBJ2-1
D: TRBD2
V: TRBV5-1

DNA: TGCACCAGCAGCTTGGAGATGAACACCGGGGAGCTGTTTTTT
CDR3: CTSSLEMNTGELFF
size: few
J: TRBJ2-2
D: NA
V: TRBV5-1

DNA: TGCAGCGTTGAGGTCCCGGCGTCCTACGAGCAGTACTTC
CDR3: CSVEVPASYEQYF
size: many
J: TRBJ2-7
D: NA
V: TRBV29-1

DNA: TGTGCCAGCAGTTACGTGGTGTGGTGGTTAACGTGGGGCGAGCAGTACTTC
CDR3: CASSYVVWWLTWGEQYF
size: few
J: TRBJ2-7
D: NA
V: TRBV6-2/TRBV6-3

DNA: TGTGCCAGCAGTTCTCTAGCTACCCGAGGAGCTTTCTTT
CDR3: CASSSLATRGAFF
size: many
J: TRBJ1-1
D: NA
V: TRBV12-3/TRBV12-4

DNA: TGTGCCACCAGCAGAGATAGGGAGTTTTACGAGCAGTACTTC
CDR3: CATSRDREFYEQYF
size: many
J: TRBJ2-7
D: NA
V: TRBV15